Listed below are T cell receptor beta chains from one sample, sequenced in a study of blood T cell repertoires in COVID-19. Here immunoSEQ multiplex PCR was the method, and the copy in TCRdb shows in-frame clones only, minus some. Of 150,000 to 200,000 clones listed, 85% to 90% are singletons. The sequenced material came from peripheral blood. The receptors shown here come from a human donor in a cohort sampled during active COVID-19. Each CDR3 is given without its conserved first and last residue.

v_call	j_call	cdr3_aa
TRBV2	TRBJ2-2	ASSAVGTITGGELF
TRBV2	TRBJ1-6	ASEEGSGSPLH
TRBV12-3/TRBV12-4	TRBJ2-5	ASSPGYQETQY
TRBV6-5	TRBJ2-7	ASSKQGGEQY
TRBV4-2	TRBJ1-4	ASSQVKQGRATNEKLF
TRBV6-5	TRBJ1-6	ASSRTGGNSPLH
TRBV25-1	TRBJ2-7	ASSDLTSGNSYEQY
TRBV6-2/TRBV6-3	TRBJ2-4	ASSSAGARKNIQY
TRBV9	TRBJ2-5	ASSVSVKETQY
TRBV4-2	TRBJ1-1	ASSPRQGGNTEAF
TRBV3-1/TRBV3-2	TRBJ2-5	ASTTPSSETQY
TRBV6-6	TRBJ2-7	ASSSGGENQQY
TRBV29-1	TRBJ1-1	SSWAWNTEAF
TRBV6-2/TRBV6-3	TRBJ1-1	ASSYSMAVEAF
TRBV7-9	TRBJ1-6	ASSLGQGGDSPLH
TRBV5-4	TRBJ2-4	ASSLRGAKNIQY
TRBV6-5	TRBJ1-1	ASSRLAGGYTEAF
TRBV5-6	TRBJ1-2	ASSLGQGYT
TRBV7-6	TRBJ2-7	ASSLTSGGSSYEQY
TRBV7-8	TRBJ1-1	ASSVYAENTEAF
TRBV9	TRBJ2-3	ASSVAPRLADTDTQY
TRBV28	TRBJ2-3	ASRLAGGGGPDTQY
TRBV27	TRBJ2-6	ASSSKREGANVLT
TRBV10-3	TRBJ1-2	AIRDRKTYGYT
TRBV2	TRBJ2-1	ASSKGQAPYNEQF
TRBV5-1	TRBJ1-5	ASSQQRTSGGNQPQH
TRBV10-3	TRBJ2-3	AISATSAQDTQY
TRBV7-5	TRBJ1-3	ARSLESRAGAFSGNTIY
TRBV28	TRBJ2-2	ASSLQNTGELF
TRBV4-2	TRBJ2-7	ASSPRAGGTYEQY
TRBV4-2	TRBJ1-6	ASSHPQQGVDYNSPLH
TRBV24-1	TRBJ1-5	ATSDGTGVVGGQPQH